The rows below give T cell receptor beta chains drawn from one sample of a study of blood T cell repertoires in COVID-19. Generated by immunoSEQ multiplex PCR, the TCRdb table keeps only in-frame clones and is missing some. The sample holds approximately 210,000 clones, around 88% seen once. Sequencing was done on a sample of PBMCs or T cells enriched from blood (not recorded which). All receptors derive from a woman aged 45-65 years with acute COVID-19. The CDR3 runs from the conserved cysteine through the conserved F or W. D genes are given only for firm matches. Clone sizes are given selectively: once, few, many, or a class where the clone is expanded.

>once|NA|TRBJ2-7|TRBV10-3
CAISESKEPNYEQYF
TGTGCCATCAGTGAGTCGAAGGAGCCCAACTACGAGCAGTACTTC
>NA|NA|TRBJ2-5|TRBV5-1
CASSLDSGVETQYF
TGCGCCAGCAGCTTGGATTCGGGAGTGGAGACCCAGTACTTC
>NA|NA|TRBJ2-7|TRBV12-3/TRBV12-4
CASSYQAYEQYF
TGTGCCAGCAGCTATCAGGCCTACGAGCAGTACTTC
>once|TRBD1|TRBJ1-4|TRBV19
CASSPRTGSGEKLFF
TGTGCCAGTAGTCCGCGGACAGGGTCCGGGGAAAAACTGTTTTTT
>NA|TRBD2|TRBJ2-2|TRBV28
CASSSPGSGRGPLAGELFF
TGTGCCAGCAGTTCCCCCGGGAGCGGGAGGGGCCCACTAGCCGGGGAGCTGTTTTTT
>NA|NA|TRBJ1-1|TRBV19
CASSIEAEAFF
TGTGCCAGTAGTATTGAGGCTGAAGCTTTCTTT
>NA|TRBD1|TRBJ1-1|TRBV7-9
CASSYQGALTEAFF
TGTGCCAGCAGCTACCAGGGGGCCTTGACTGAAGCTTTCTTT
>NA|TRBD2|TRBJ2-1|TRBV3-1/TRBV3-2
CASSPPNGDGRYNEQFF
TGTGCCAGCAGCCCCCCTAATGGGGACGGGAGGTACAATGAGCAGTTCTTC
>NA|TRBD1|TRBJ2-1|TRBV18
CASSPLDRVIHEQFF
TGTGCCAGCTCACCCTTAGACAGGGTTATCCATGAGCAGTTCTTC
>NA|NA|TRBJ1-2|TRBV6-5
CASREGFDYGYTF
TGTGCCAGCCGGGAGGGTTTCGACTATGGCTACACCTTC
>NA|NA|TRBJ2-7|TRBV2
CASTPGRESYEQYF
TGTGCCAGCACCCCTGGCAGGGAAAGCTACGAGCAGTACTTC
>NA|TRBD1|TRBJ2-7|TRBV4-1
CASSQDRDRMVYEQYF
TGCGCCAGCAGCCAAGACCGGGACAGAATGGTGTACGAGCAGTACTTC
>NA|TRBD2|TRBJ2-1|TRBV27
CAARSGSYNEQFF
TGTGCCGCTCGCAGCGGGAGCTACAATGAGCAGTTCTTC
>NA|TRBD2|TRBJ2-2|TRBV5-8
CASSLGLAGPTGELFF
TGTGCCAGCAGCTTGGGGCTAGCGGGCCCCACCGGGGAGCTGTTTTTT
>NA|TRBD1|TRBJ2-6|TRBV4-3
CASSQDGQGLNSGANVLTF
TGCGCCAGCAGCCAAGATGGACAGGGGTTGAACTCTGGGGCCAACGTCCTGACTTTC
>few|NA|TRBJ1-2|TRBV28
CASSPGRYGYTF
TGTGCCAGCAGCCCTGGCAGGTATGGCTACACCTTC
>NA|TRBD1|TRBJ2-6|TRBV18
CASSPRTGASGANVLTF
TGTGCCAGCTCACCCCGGACAGGGGCTTCTGGGGCCAACGTCCTGACTTTC
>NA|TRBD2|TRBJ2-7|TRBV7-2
CASSLRSASGSYEQYF
TGTGCCAGCAGCTTAAGGTCGGCTAGCGGGAGCTACGAGCAGTACTTC
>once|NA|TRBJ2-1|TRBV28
CASSLWPLYNEQFF
TGTGCCAGCAGTTTATGGCCACTGTACAATGAGCAGTTCTTC
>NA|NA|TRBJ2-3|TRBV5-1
CASSLGAGADTQYF
TGCGCCAGCAGCTTGGGTGCAGGGGCGGATACGCAGTATTTT
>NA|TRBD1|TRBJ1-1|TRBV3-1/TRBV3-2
CASSLGQMNTEAFF
TGTGCCAGCAGCCTGGGACAGATGAACACTGAAGCTTTCTTT
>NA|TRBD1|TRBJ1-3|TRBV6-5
CASSIAGTGRNTIYF
TGTGCCAGCAGTATAGCAGGGACAGGTCGTAACACCATATATTTT
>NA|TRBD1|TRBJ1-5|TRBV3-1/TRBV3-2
CASSPSDRGHQPQHF
TGTGCCAGCAGCCCAAGTGACAGGGGGCATCAGCCCCAGCATTTT
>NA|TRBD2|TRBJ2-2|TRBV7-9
CASSLRLAGEGTGELFF
TGTGCCAGCAGCTTAAGGCTAGCGGGAGAGGGCACCGGGGAGCTGTTTTTT
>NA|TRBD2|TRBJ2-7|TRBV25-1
CASSEVAGGGHEQYF
TGTGCCAGCAGTGAGGTAGCGGGAGGGGGACACGAGCAGTACTTC
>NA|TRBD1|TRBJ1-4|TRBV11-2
CASRLAGQGNEKLFF
TGTGCCAGCAGGTTAGCCGGACAGGGAAATGAAAAACTGTTTTTT
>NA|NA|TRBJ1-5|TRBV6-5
CASTAGHSNQPQHF
TGTGCCAGCACCGCAGGACATAGCAATCAGCCCCAGCATTTT
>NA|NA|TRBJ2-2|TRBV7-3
CASSLSGLTNTGELFF
TGTGCCAGCAGCTTATCGGGACTTACTAACACCGGGGAGCTGTTTTTT
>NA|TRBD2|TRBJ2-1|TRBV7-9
CASSLGLAGINEQFF
TGTGCCAGCAGCTTGGGGTTAGCGGGAATTAATGAGCAGTTCTTC
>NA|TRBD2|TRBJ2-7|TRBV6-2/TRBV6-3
CASSALAGWNYEQYF
TGTGCCAGCAGTGCGCTAGCGGGTTGGAACTACGAGCAGTACTTC
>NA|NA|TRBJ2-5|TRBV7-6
CASSPSRQETQYF
TGTGCCAGCAGCCCGTCCCGCCAAGAGACCCAGTACTTC
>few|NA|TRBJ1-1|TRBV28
CASSSFGGRTEAFF
TGTGCCAGCAGCTCCTTCGGGGGTCGAACTGAAGCTTTCTTT
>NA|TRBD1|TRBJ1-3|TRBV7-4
CASSLGGTGTVSGNTIYF
TGTGCCAGCAGCTTAGGAGGGACCGGGACAGTATCTGGAAACACCATATATTTT
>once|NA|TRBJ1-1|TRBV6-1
CASSDVALGAFF
TGTGCCAGCAGTGACGTGGCCCTCGGGGCTTTCTTT
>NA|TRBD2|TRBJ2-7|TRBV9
CASSEGTSGSNEQYF
TGTGCCAGCAGCGAGGGGACTAGCGGGAGCAACGAGCAGTACTTC
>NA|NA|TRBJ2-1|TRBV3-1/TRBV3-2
CASSTGSAPNEQFF
TGTGCCAGCAGCACGGGGTCCGCCCCCAATGAGCAGTTCTTC
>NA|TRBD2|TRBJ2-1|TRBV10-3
CAISPGLAGGLNEQFF
TGTGCCATCAGCCCGGGACTAGCGGGGGGCCTCAATGAGCAGTTCTTC
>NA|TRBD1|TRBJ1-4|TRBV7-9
CASFSLDRDDEKLFF
TGTGCCAGTTTTTCCCTCGACAGGGACGATGAAAAACTGTTTTTT
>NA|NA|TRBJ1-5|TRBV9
CASTIHGTHSWGNQPQHF
TGTGCCAGCACCATCCACGGGACACACTCGTGGGGCAATCAGCCCCAGCATTTT
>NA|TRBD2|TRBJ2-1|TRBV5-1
CASSFTGRAYNEQFF
TGCGCCAGCAGCTTTACCGGGAGGGCCTACAATGAGCAGTTCTTC
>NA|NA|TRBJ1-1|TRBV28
CASSLVGGGMNTEAFF
TGTGCCAGCAGTTTGGTCGGGGGAGGCATGAACACTGAAGCTTTCTTT
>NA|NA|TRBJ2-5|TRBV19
CASSIGGETQYF
TGTGCCAGTAGTATTGGAGGTGAGACCCAGTACTTC
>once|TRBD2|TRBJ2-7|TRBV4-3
CASSRTGTSGQYEQYF
TGCGCCAGCAGCCGAACCGGGACTAGCGGGCAATACGAGCAGTACTTC
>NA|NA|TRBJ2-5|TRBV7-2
CASSSWGTAGKETQYF
TGTGCCAGCAGCTCCTGGGGGACAGCGGGCAAAGAGACCCAGTACTTC
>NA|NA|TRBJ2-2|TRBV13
CASSPRGGISAGELFF
TGTGCCAGCAGCCCCAGGGGAGGGATTAGCGCCGGGGAGCTGTTTTTT
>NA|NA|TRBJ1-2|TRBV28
CASSLLDTYGYTF
TGTGCCAGCAGTTTACTGGACACCTATGGCTACACCTTC
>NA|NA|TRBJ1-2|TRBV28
CASSLSGSYGYTF
TGTGCCAGCAGTTTATCGGGGTCGTATGGCTACACCTTC
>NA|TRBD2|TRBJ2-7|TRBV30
CAWSPRGGVAGDSYEQYF
TGTGCCTGGAGTCCCAGGGGGGGGGTAGCGGGAGATTCCTACGAGCAGTACTTC
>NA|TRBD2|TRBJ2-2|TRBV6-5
CASRFNGRLTGELFF
TGTGCCAGCAGGTTTAACGGGAGGCTCACCGGGGAGCTGTTTTTT
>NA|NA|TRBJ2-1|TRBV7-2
CASSLTGSRVGSNEQFF
TGTGCCAGCAGCTTAACGGGCTCGCGGGTAGGGAGCAATGAGCAGTTCTTC
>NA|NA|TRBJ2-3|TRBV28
CASTRDLVDTQYF
TGTGCCAGCACCCGGGATCTGGTAGATACGCAGTATTTT
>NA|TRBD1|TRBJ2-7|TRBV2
CASSAAGTASYEQYF
TGTGCCAGCAGCGCGGCCGGGACAGCTTCCTACGAGCAGTACTTC
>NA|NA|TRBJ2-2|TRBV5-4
CASRYSSTGELFF
TGTGCCAGCAGGTACTCTAGCACCGGGGAGCTGTTTTTT
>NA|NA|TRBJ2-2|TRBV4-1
CASSPARDTGELFF
TGCGCCAGCAGCCCGGCCCGGGACACCGGGGAGCTGTTTTTT
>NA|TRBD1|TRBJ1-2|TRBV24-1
CATSYDRVRGYTF
TGTGCCACCAGTTACGACAGGGTGCGCGGCTACACCTTC
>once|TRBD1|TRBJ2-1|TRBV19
CASSIGTGNNEQFF
TGTGCCAGTAGTATTGGGACAGGCAACAATGAGCAGTTCTTC
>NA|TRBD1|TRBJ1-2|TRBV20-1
CSASTGGGYTF
TGCAGTGCTTCGACAGGGGGTGGCTACACCTTC
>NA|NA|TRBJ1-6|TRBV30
CAWRYEGSYNSPLHF
TGTGCCTGGAGATACGAGGGATCCTATAATTCACCCCTCCACTTT
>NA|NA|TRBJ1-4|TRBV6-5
CASSYGGGQSETF
TGTGCCAGCAGTTACGGCGGGGGCCAGAGTGAAACTTTT